The 30 T cell receptor beta chains in this list originate from one sample, sequenced in a study of blood T cells in healthy people across ages. The second PCR ran roughly 7 to 12 cycles with a sample-barcoded 5' primer and J-beta primers. MiXCR, applied by TCRdb to the 5' RACE reads, yields one record per CDR3 protein. The sample shows about 1.5 million distinct CDR3 sequences, under 55% of them seen only once. The sequenced sample was blood. The receptors were gathered from a woman between 18 and 30 years old in good health.

This rearrangement joins TRBV18 to TRBJ2-5; 8 nucleotides agree with TRBD2. The J call may be incorrect, as the DNA end agrees better with TRBJ2-1. From germline, CDR1 is KGHSH and CDR2 LQKENI. This CDR3 is 15 amino acids long. The CDR3 region is CASSPKLAVQETQFF. As DNA, the CDR3 is TGTGCCAGCTCACCAAAACTAGCGGTTCAAGAGACCCAGTTCTTC.

This clonotype was counted many times. This chain connects TRBV25-1 to TRBJ1-4; D perhaps matches TRBD1 (6 bases). The V end lost 3 bases, the J end lost 6 bases, and 11 bases lay between the germline ends. This CDR3 comprises 14 residues. CDR1 is MGHDK and CDR2 is SYGVNS in the germline V gene. The CDR3 is CASSDRGDHEKLFF. CDR3 bases: TGTGCCAGCAGTGACAGGGGAGATCATGAAAAACTGTTTTTT. Full variable domain (outside the CDR3, taken from reference TRBV25-1 and TRBJ1-4): EADIYQTPRYLVIGTGKKITLECSQTMGHDKMYWYQQDPGMELHLIHYSYGVNSTEKGDLSSESTVSRIRTEHFPLTLESARPSHTSQYLCASSDRGDHEKLFFGSGTQLSVL.

This clonotype turned up a few times. The gene calls are TRBV27 and TRBJ2-1, with a possible D match to TRBD2 (6 bases). V was pared by 6 bases and J by 5 bases, with 11 bases between. The CDR3 sequence is 13 residues long. The germline CDR1 and CDR2 sequences are MNHEY and SMNVEV (reference sequence). For the CDR3, the DNA is TGTGCCAGCAGCACGGACTACCACAATGAGCAGTTCTTC. Translation gives CASSTDYHNEQFF.

This clonotype was seen a handful of times. The chain recombines TRBV7-2 with TRBJ2-1; D is uncertain. Per germline, CDR1 SGHTA and CDR2 FQGNSA. The CDR3 runs to 14 residues. V lost 6 bases and J lost 5, with 14 bases in between. CDR3 amino acids: CASSENEVNNEQFF. The CDR3 nucleotides read TGTGCCAGCAGTGAAAACGAGGTGAACAATGAGCAGTTCTTC.

This chain joins TRBV27 and TRBJ2-1; D is tentatively TRBD1 or TRBD2 (6 bases each). The CDR3 covers 15 residues. Germline V lookup: CDR1 MNHEY, CDR2 SMNVEV (reference sequence). The V end was cut by 0 bases, the J end by 6 bases, with 12 bases between. This CDR3 is CASSLSGGISNEQFF. CDR3 coding DNA: TGTGCCAGCAGTTTATCGGGGGGCATCTCCAATGAGCAGTTCTTC.

The genes are TRBV4-3 and TRBJ2-3; TRBD2 matches 9 bases. The CDR3 consists of 15 residues. V was pared by 4 bases and J by 4 bases, with 6 bases of the junction left unmatched. Germline V gives CDR1 LGHNA, CDR2 YSLEER. Here the CDR3 reads CASSLSRTSADTQYF. For the CDR3, the DNA is TGCGCCAGCAGCCTTTCAAGGACTAGCGCAGATACGCAGTATTTT.

The table lists this clonotype with a few counts. V usage is TRBV10-3 and J usage is TRBJ2-7; D call uncertain. The length of the CDR3 is 10 residues. V lost 8 bases and J lost 4, with 6 bases in between. Germline-derived CDR1 and CDR2 are ENHRY and SYGVKD. The DNA of the CDR3 is TGTGCCATCGGCGATTACGAGCAGTACTTC. It specifies CAIGDYEQYF.

The chain has TRBV9 and TRBJ2-3; TRBD2 aligns across 11 bases. CDR1 and CDR2 from the germline V gene are SGDLS and YYNGEE. J was trimmed by 3 bases and V by 3 bases; bases with no gene match: 6. This CDR3 has 16 amino acids. CDR3 DNA: TGTGCCAGCAGCGGACTAGCGGGGTACGGGACAGATACGCAGTATTTT. Its protein product is CASSGLAGYGTDTQYF. Looking up the rest from reference TRBV9 and TRBJ2-3 gives the full variable domain: DSGVTQTPKHLITATGQRVTLRCSPRSGDLSVYWYQQSLDQGLQFLIQYYNGEERAKGNILERFSAQQFPDLHSELNLSSLELGDSALYFCASSGLAGYGTDTQYFGPGTRLTVL.

This clonotype was detected only a few times. This sequence joins TRBV27 and TRBJ1-2; no clear D. Germline loops: CDR1 MNHEY, CDR2 SMNVEV (reference sequence). Trimming removed 7 bases from V and 5 bases from J, with 14 bases in between. This CDR3 comprises 13 residues. This chain's CDR3 is CASTINRLYGYTF. The CDR3 DNA is TGTGCCAGCACCATAAATAGACTATATGGCTACACCTTC.

The gene calls are TRBV6-5 and TRBJ2-7; no clear D gene. V gave up 0 bases and J gave up 5 bases, with 8 bases separating them. The CDR3 contains 13 residues. CDR1 MNHEY and CDR2 SVGAGI come from the germline V gene. CDR3 sequence reads: CASSYSGLHEQYF. CDR3 sequence (DNA): TGTGCCAGCAGTTACTCGGGGTTACACGAGCAGTACTTC.

This clonotype occurred a few times. V gene TRBV11-3 combines with J gene TRBJ1-1; a weak D match, TRBD1 (5 bases). CDR3 size: 13 residues. Germline values: CDR1 SGHNT, CDR2 YENEEA. V gave up 3 bases and J gave up 7 bases, with 12 bases separating them. CDR3 DNA sequence: TGTGCCAGCAGCTTCCACCCAAGGGGTGAAGCTTTCTTT. It specifies CASSFHPRGEAFF. The whole variable domain, filled in from reference TRBV11-3 and TRBJ1-1, reads EAGVVQSPRYKIIEKKQPVAFWCNPISGHNTLYWYLQNLGQGPELLIRYENEEAVDDSQLPKDRFSAERLKGVDSTLKIQPAELGDSAVYLCASSFHPRGEAFFGQGTRLTVV.

J is TRBJ2-1 and V is TRBV7-6; 8 bases align to TRBD2. The V gene end was trimmed by 6 bases and the J gene end by 2 bases; junction bases not matched to a gene: 6. Germline V gene lookup returns CDR1 SGHVS and CDR2 FNYEAQ. The CDR3 is 15 amino acids. CDR3 residues: CASRALAEAYNEQFF. CDR3 DNA sequence: TGTGCCAGCAGAGCACTAGCGGAAGCCTACAATGAGCAGTTCTTC. The whole variable domain, remainder taken from reference TRBV7-6 and TRBJ2-1, is GAGVSQSPRYKVTKRGQDVALRCDPISGHVSLYWYRQALGQGPEFLTYFNYEAQQDKSGLPNDRFSAERPEGSISTLTIQRTEQRDSAMYRCASRALAEAYNEQFFGPGTRLTVL.

The chain carries TRBV21-1 and TRBJ1-1. TRBV21-1 is annotated as a pseudogene. The CDR3 is made up of 15 amino acids. Written as DNA, the CDR3 is TGTGCCAGCAGCGCCCGACTGCCCCTAGTCCGCGGAGCTTTCTTT. The encoded protein is CASSARLPLVRGAFF.

This clonotype has only a few counts. The gene calls are TRBV4-3 and TRBJ2-5; D might be TRBD2 (5 bases). V lost 0 bases and J 4 bases, leaving 9 bases between the germline ends. CDR3 length: 14 residues. Germline CDR1 LGHNA, CDR2 YSLEER. CDR3 region: CASSQDAGLETQYF. The CDR3, as DNA: TGCGCCAGCAGCCAAGATGCGGGCTTAGAGACCCAGTACTTC.

J is TRBJ2-3 and V is TRBV12-3 or TRBV12-4; tentatively, D is TRBD1 (5 bases). The CDR3 contains 14 residues. The V and J ends lost 11 bases and 2 bases respectively, with 17 bases between them. Written as DNA, the CDR3 is TGTGCCGGCACCAGTGGGGCAAACACAGATACGCAGTATTTT. Its translation is CAGTSGANTDTQYF.

Many counts were recorded for this clonotype. The V call is TRBV15, the J call TRBJ2-7; D not resolved. Trimming took 3 bases from V and 2 from J, leaving 11 bases between them. Per the germline V gene, CDR1 is LNHNV and CDR2 is YYDKDF (reference sequence). The CDR3 has 14 residues. The CDR3 nucleotides are TGTGCCACCAGCAGGGCCCGTGGGGCCTACGAGCAGTACTTC. Translated, it gives CATSRARGAYEQYF.

The chain uses TRBV4-1 and TRBJ1-1; 11 nucleotides align to TRBD1. Germline V gene data show CDR1 as MGHRA and CDR2 as YSYEKL. The CDR3 is 16 residues long. With 4 bases clipped from V and 4 bases from J, the junction kept 8 bases outside the gene matches. The CDR3 spells CASSPLGGTGGTEAFF. The CDR3 DNA reads as TGCGCCAGCAGCCCACTGGGAGGGACAGGGGGCACTGAAGCTTTCTTT.

The chain combines TRBV10-3 with TRBJ2-1, with no clear D. The germline V gene encodes CDR1 ENHRY and CDR2 SYGVKD. V was shortened by 3 bases and J by 0 bases, with 6 bases between the two germline ends. The CDR3 runs 14 residues. In DNA, the CDR3 is TGTGCCATCAGTGACGTGAGCTCCTACAATGAGCAGTTCTTC. As protein: CAISDVSSYNEQFF.

The chain carries TRBV4-3 and TRBJ1-2; D gene uncertain. CDR1 and CDR2 from the germline V gene are LGHNA and YSLEER. The germline V and J ends were trimmed by 0 bases and 0 bases, with 14 bases remaining between them. This CDR3 region has 17 residues. The CDR3 loop reads CASSQDLGGLANYGYTF. For the CDR3, the DNA is TGCGCCAGCAGCCAAGATCTCGGAGGTCTAGCTAACTATGGCTACACCTTC.

The rearrangement uses TRBV13 and TRBJ1-6; D ambiguous. V lost 6 bases, J lost 9 bases, and 9 bases lay in between. Germline CDR1 PRHDT, CDR2 FYEKMQ (reference sequence). The CDR3 length is 12 residues. This chain's CDR3 is CASSRMGSPLHF. The CDR3 DNA reads TGTGCCAGCAGTAGGATGGGTTCACCCCTCCACTTT.

J is TRBJ2-3 and V is TRBV3-1, with 8 bases matching TRBD2. This CDR3 spans 18 amino acids. The ends lost 7 bases at V and 3 bases at J; junction bases unmatched: 18. Per germline, CDR1 LGHDT and CDR2 YNNKEL (reference sequence). This CDR3 reads CASKIAFAGGDLTDTQYF. In DNA form, the CDR3 reads TGTGCCAGCAAAATCGCTTTCGCGGGGGGCGACCTGACAGATACGCAGTATTTT.

This clonotype has more than one count but fewer than ten. The chain links TRBV7-2 to TRBJ1-6; D ambiguous. CDR3 length: 13 amino acids. The germline CDR1 and CDR2 sequences are SGHTA and FQGNSA. The V gene lost 8 bases and the J gene lost 8 bases, with 13 bases spanning the gap. The CDR3 coding sequence is TGTGCCAGCGGCCGGAAAAACGATTCACCCCTCCACTTT. Its translation: CASGRKNDSPLHF.

Only one count was recorded for this clonotype. This sequence joins TRBV9 and TRBJ2-3; D unresolved. V was pared by 5 bases and J by 4 bases, with 11 bases between. Per germline, CDR1 SGDLS and CDR2 YYNGEE. This CDR3 region has 13 residues. The CDR3, as DNA: TGTGCCAGCAGGGGGAAAAGGGCAGATACGCAGTATTTT. It yields the protein CASRGKRADTQYF.

This chain uses TRBV29-1 with TRBJ1-1, with 8 bases fitting TRBD1. Germline V gene lookup returns CDR1 SQVTM and CDR2 ANQGSEA. The CDR3 is 13 residues long. After removal of 5 bases from V and 9 bases from J, the junction contained 11 bases not matched to a gene. The CDR3: CSVHLQGGRKAFF. The CDR3 nucleotides are TGCAGCGTTCATTTACAGGGGGGAAGGAAAGCTTTCTTT. The whole variable domain, filled in from reference TRBV29-1 and TRBJ1-1, reads SAVISQKPSRDICQRGTSLTIQCQVDSQVTMMFWYRQQPGQSLTLIATANQGSEATYESGFVIDKFPISRPNLTFSTLTVSNMSPEDSSIYLCSVHLQGGRKAFFGQGTRLTVV.

V and J are TRBV6-2 or TRBV6-3 and TRBJ2-4; D is undetermined. The DNA matches TRBJ2-7 better at its end, which makes the J call doubtful. Germline V gene sequence: CDR1 MNHEY, CDR2 SVGEGT. The CDR3 length is 18 residues. Written as DNA, the CDR3 is TGTGCCAGCAGTTACTTCCCCTCATCTGCAGTTATCCCCTACGAGCAGTACTTC. Translating gives CASSYFPSSAVIPYEQYF.

A few counts support this clonotype. This chain uses TRBV4-1 with TRBJ2-5; D call uncertain. V was pared by 1 base and J by 5 bases, with 8 bases between. Germline assignment: CDR1 MGHRA and CDR2 YSYEKL. The CDR3 has 13 amino acids. CDR3 region: CASSQAHLETQYF. The CDR3 bases are TGCGCCAGCAGCCAAGCCCATCTGGAGACCCAGTACTTC.

The V gene is TRBV12-3 or TRBV12-4, the J gene TRBJ1-6; perhaps TRBD1 as D (5 bases). The V and J ends lost 5 bases and 2 bases respectively, with 13 bases between them. This CDR3 region has 16 residues. The chain's CDR3 is CASSPQGSAYNSPLHF. The CDR3 DNA reads as TGTGCCAGCAGTCCCCAGGGTTCAGCCTATAATTCACCCCTCCACTTT.

This chain uses TRBV15 with TRBJ1-1; maybe TRBD1 (6 bases). Per germline, CDR1 LNHNV and CDR2 YYDKDF (reference sequence). This CDR3 spans 19 amino acids. The V and J ends lost 4 bases and 0 bases respectively, with 24 bases between them. CDR3 coding DNA: TGTGCCACCAGCAAAACCTCCTACCCGGGACAACTAATGAACACTGAAGCTTTCTTT. As protein: CATSKTSYPGQLMNTEAFF.

This clonotype has just a few counts. The V gene is TRBV2, the J gene TRBJ1-5, with 7 bases matching TRBD1. Germline V lookup: CDR1 SNHLY, CDR2 FYNNEI. The V segment lost 6 bases and the J segment 2 bases; nucleotides outside the gene matches: 10. This CDR3 region has 16 residues. In DNA, the CDR3 is TGTGCCAGCAGACAGGACAGGTTTGCGGGCAATCAGCCCCAGCATTTT. Translated, it gives CASRQDRFAGNQPQHF.

This chain uses TRBV15 with TRBJ2-1, with 8 nucleotides matching TRBD1. Germline loops: CDR1 LNHNV, CDR2 YYDKDF (reference sequence). Unmatched junction bases numbered 7, after V lost 6 bases and J lost 3 bases. CDR3 length equals 15 residues. The CDR3 DNA reads as TGTGCCACCAGTCAAGACAGGGGCCTCTACAATGAGCAGTTCTTC. This encodes CATSQDRGLYNEQFF.